Each of the 9 T cell receptor beta chains below was sequenced from the same sample in a study of T cell responses to AZD1222 COVID-19 vaccine. Measured with immunoSEQ multiplex PCR; TCRdb has only the in-frame clones, and not every one. The repertoire has about 84,000 clones, more than 80% of them found once; the top ten carry 31%. This material consisted of peripheral blood, taken on day 0 of AZD1222 vaccination. These receptor sequences come from an adult in good health.

The chain couples TRBV19 to TRBJ1-1, with 7 bases that match TRBD1. CDR1 is LNHDA, CDR2 SQIVND, per germline (reference sequence). After removal of 4 bases from V and 7 bases from J, the junction contained 9 bases not matched to a gene. The CDR3 has 14 residues. The CDR3 here is CASSRTGQANEAFF. CDR3 bases: TGTGCCAGTAGTAGAACAGGACAGGCTAATGAAGCTTTCTTT.

The chain links TRBV3-1 (or the pseudogene TRBV3-2) to TRBJ1-2; no clear D gene. CDR3 length: 16 residues. Trimming left V 1 base short and J 4 bases short, with 16 bases between. CDR1 is LGHDT, CDR2 YNNKEL, per germline (reference sequence). The CDR3: CASSQGPHPAGYGYTF. For the CDR3, the DNA is TGTGCCAGCAGCCAAGGCCCCCACCCCGCCGGCTATGGCTACACCTTC.

The genes are TRBV5-4 and TRBJ2-1; D unresolved. Germline CDR1 SGHNT, CDR2 YYREEE (reference sequence). V was shortened by 0 bases and J by 7 bases, with 11 bases between the two germline ends. The CDR3 has 14 amino acids. CDR3 sequence (DNA): TGTGCCAGCAGCTTGGACCGGTCCGAGAATGAGCAGTTCTTC. It codes for CASSLDRSENEQFF.

In this sample, this clone turned up once. The chain recombines TRBV4-3 with TRBJ2-2, with 7 bases lining up with TRBD1. Trimming removed 1 base from V and 4 bases from J; junction bases left unmatched: 6. There are 16 residues in the CDR3. Germline loops: CDR1 LGHNA, CDR2 YSLEER. DNA for the CDR3: TGCGCCAGCAGCCAAGTAACAGGGGTTGGCACCGGGGAGCTGTTTTTT. Translating it yields CASSQVTGVGTGELFF.

The chain combines TRBV28 with TRBJ1-5; a weak D match, TRBD1 (5 bases). The length of the CDR3 is 14 residues. Germline values: CDR1 MDHEN, CDR2 SYDVKM. Trimming removed 3 bases from V and 6 bases from J, with 12 bases in between. CDR3 region: CASSFGPGGQPQHF. The CDR3 DNA is TGTGCCAGCAGTTTCGGACCGGGGGGTCAGCCCCAGCATTTT.

V gene TRBV11-2 combines with J gene TRBJ2-5; 9 bases agree with TRBD2. V dropped 2 bases and J dropped 7; count of bases not matched to a gene: 14. The CDR3 is 17 amino acids. CDR1 is SGHAT, CDR2 FQNNGV, per germline. CDR3 region: CASSLRFELGLASTQYF. The CDR3 DNA sequence: TGTGCCAGCAGCTTAAGGTTCGAATTGGGACTAGCTTCGACCCAGTACTTC. The entire variable domain, with the rest obtained from reference TRBV11-2 and TRBJ2-5, is as follows: EAGVAQSPRYKIIEKRQSVAFWCNPISGHATLYWYQQILGQGPKLLIQFQNNGVVDDSQLPKDRFSAERLKGVDSTLKIQPAKLEDSAVYLCASSLRFELGLASTQYFGPGTRLLVL.

V gene TRBV19 combines with J gene TRBJ1-5, with D possibly TRBD1 on 5 matching bases. The ends were cut back, 4 bases at V and 3 bases at J, with 10 bases in the middle. The CDR3 is made up of 14 amino acids. Germline CDR1 reads LNHDA; CDR2 reads SQIVND (reference sequence). CDR3 sequence (DNA): TGTGCCAGTAGTAGGGGACTAAACAATCAGCCCCAGCATTTT. Translating it yields CASSRGLNNQPQHF.

The V call is TRBV2, the J call TRBJ1-6; D not certain. The V end lost 0 bases, the J end lost 5 bases, and 8 bases lay between the germline ends. This CDR3 is built from 15 residues. CDR1 is SNHLY and CDR2 is FYNNEI in the germline V gene. The CDR3 is CASSEAKRDNSPLHF. The CDR3 nucleotides read TGTGCCAGCAGTGAAGCGAAGCGGGATAATTCACCCCTCCACTTT.

This clone was detected only a few times. V is TRBV11-2 and J is TRBJ2-7, with D perhaps matching TRBD1 (5 bases). Deletions cut 1 base from V and 6 bases from J, with 13 bases between. The CDR3 is 14 residues long. The germline V gene encodes CDR1 SGHAT and CDR2 FQNNGV. The chain's CDR3 is CASSLVRGSTEQYF. In DNA form, the CDR3 reads TGTGCCAGCAGCTTAGTTAGGGGAAGCACCGAGCAGTACTTC.